These 29 T cell receptor beta chains share one sample of origin, sequenced in a study of blood T cell repertoires in COVID-19. Some clones are missing from TCRdb's copy, which holds only in-frame ones; the method was immunoSEQ multiplex PCR. Here the sample spans approximately 190,000 clones, about 81% being singletons. The sequenced sample was peripheral blood. These receptor sequences come from a woman in her fifties or sixties with COVID-19, enrolled during active disease.

This clone was counted only a few times. The chain links TRBV7-9 to TRBJ1-2; no firm D call. V lost 7 bases, J lost 4 bases, and 22 bases lay in between. Germline V CDR1 and CDR2: SEHNR, FQNEAQ (reference sequence). The CDR3 sequence is 16 residues long. The CDR3 protein is CASTLLGRENLYGYTF. The DNA for the CDR3 is TGTGCCAGCACCCTACTTGGGAGGGAAAATCTCTATGGCTACACCTTC.

The chain has TRBV6-2 or TRBV6-3 and TRBJ2-7; TRBD1 agrees at 8 bases. Germline V lookup: CDR1 MNHEY, CDR2 SVGEGT. The J segment lost 3 bases and the V segment lost 6 bases, leaving 10 bases of the junction unmatched. The CDR3 spans 15 residues. CDR3 sequence: CASSLGAGGLYEQYV. The CDR3 DNA is TGTGCCAGCAGCCTGGGAGCAGGGGGCCTCTACGAGCAGTACGTC.

CDR3 nucleotide sequence: TGTGCCAGCAGCTTGGATGGGACAAGGATCACAGATACGCAGTATTTT. Protein product: CASSLDGTRITDTQYF. The chain joins TRBV5-8 to TRBJ2-3, with D perhaps TRBD1 (6 bases). Between the trimmed V and J ends, which lost 0 bases and 2 bases, there was a span of 13 bases. The CDR3 is made up of 16 amino acids. Germline loops: CDR1 SGHTS, CDR2 YDEGEE.

This rearrangement joins TRBV7-3 to TRBJ2-1, with 15 bases aligning to TRBD2. After removal of 4 bases from V and 7 bases from J, the junction contained 5 bases not matched to a gene. From germline, CDR1 is SGHTA and CDR2 FQGTGA. This CDR3 has 16 amino acids. CDR3 in amino acids: CASSSGLAGGSNEQFF. In DNA, the CDR3 is TGTGCCAGCAGCTCAGGACTAGCGGGAGGGTCTAATGAGCAGTTCTTC.

The rearrangement links TRBV9 to TRBJ1-5, with D perhaps matching TRBD1 (6 bases). The CDR3 sequence is 15 residues long. Germline lookup yields CDR1 SGDLS and CDR2 YYNGEE. The ends were cut back, 0 bases at V and 5 bases at J, with 12 bases in the middle. CDR3 sequence: CASSVDPDSYQPQHF. CDR3 nucleotides: TGTGCCAGCAGCGTAGACCCGGACAGCTATCAGCCCCAGCATTTT.

In DNA, the CDR3 is TGCGCCAGCAGCACAGGGGCAGATACGCAGTATTTT. It specifies CASSTGADTQYF. The rearrangement links TRBV5-1 to TRBJ2-3, with 7 bases aligning to TRBD1. There are 12 residues in the CDR3. Trimming at V came to 4 bases and at J to 4 bases, leaving 0 bases not matched to a gene. CDR1 and CDR2 from the germline V gene are SGHRS and YFSETQ.

The rearrangement links TRBV6-5 to TRBJ2-2, with TRBD1 matching 7 bases. V was pared by 5 bases and J by 2 bases, with 5 bases of the junction left unmatched. The CDR3 extends over 15 amino acids. Germline-derived CDR1 and CDR2 are MNHEY and SVGAGI. The CDR3: CASSPDRVNTGELFF. For the CDR3, the DNA is TGTGCCAGCAGTCCAGACAGGGTAAACACCGGGGAGCTGTTTTTT.

This clone was seen more than once but under ten times. The V and J genes are TRBV2 and TRBJ1-1; D may be TRBD1 (5 bases). The CDR3 is 15 residues long. Trimming pared 0 bases from V and 3 bases from J, leaving 11 bases between. The germline V gene has CDR1 SNHLY and CDR2 FYNNEI. The CDR3 is CASSEAVGGDTEAFF. In DNA form, the CDR3 reads TGTGCCAGCAGTGAAGCGGTCGGGGGAGACACTGAAGCTTTCTTT.

This clone appeared once. The chain has TRBV7-9 and TRBJ1-6; 8 nucleotides match TRBD1. Losses at the gene ends were 5 bases for V and 4 bases for J; bases not matched to a gene: 1. Germline V lookup: CDR1 SEHNR, CDR2 FQNEAQ (reference sequence). The CDR3 sequence is 14 residues long. The chain's CDR3 is CASSGTGYNSPLHF. The CDR3 nucleotides are TGTGCCAGCAGCGGGACAGGTTATAATTCACCCCTCCACTTT.

Ten or more counts support this clone. The chain combines TRBV6-2 or TRBV6-3 with TRBJ2-7; 7 bases match TRBD2. Unmatched junction bases numbered 5, after V lost 0 bases and J lost 0 bases. Per germline, CDR1 MNHEY and CDR2 SVGEGT. The length of the CDR3 is 16 residues. CDR3 in amino acids: CASSYSSREASYEQYF. For the CDR3, the DNA is TGTGCCAGCAGTTACTCTTCCCGGGAGGCCTCCTACGAGCAGTACTTC.

The chain couples TRBV28 to TRBJ1-2; D is undetermined. Per the germline V gene, CDR1 is MDHEN and CDR2 is SYDVKM. The CDR3 extends over 14 amino acids. The V end was cut by 3 bases, the J end by 5 bases, with 13 bases between. CDR3 DNA sequence: TGTGCCAGCAGTTTCAAGGCTTGGGCATATGGCTACACCTTC. It specifies CASSFKAWAYGYTF.

The chain has TRBV2 and TRBJ1-3; 7 bases map to TRBD1. Germline V gene sequence: CDR1 SNHLY, CDR2 FYNNEI. V lost 6 bases, J lost 3 bases, and 8 bases stayed unmatched. The CDR3 totals 15 residues. CDR3 sequence reads: CASSADRVLGNTIYF. In DNA, the CDR3 is TGTGCCAGCAGCGCCGACAGGGTTCTTGGAAACACCATATATTTT.

The CDR3 region is CASRDRTGWSGYTF. CDR3 DNA: TGTGCCAGTAGAGACAGGACAGGGTGGAGTGGCTACACCTTC. J is TRBJ1-2 and V is TRBV19; 8 positions agree with TRBD1. The CDR3 covers 14 residues. In germline, CDR1 is LNHDA, CDR2 SQIVND (reference sequence). V gave up 6 bases and J gave up 7 bases; unmatched junction bases: 10.

J is TRBJ2-1 and V is TRBV23-1; D unclear. TRBV23-1 belongs to the ORF category, with a function that is uncertain. This CDR3 has 16 residues. Trimming cost V 1 base and J 0 bases, with 10 bases left between them. The CDR3 DNA follows: TGCGCCAGCAGTCAATACACAGCCAGCTCCTACAATGAGCAGTTCTTC. Residues: CASSQYTASSYNEQFF.

Comments on this clone: The same CDR3 also results from other DNA sequences found in this sample. This chain's CDR3 is CATSGQASGYTF. The CDR3 DNA sequence: TGTGCCACCAGCGGGCAGGCCAGCGGCTACACCTTC. The chain links TRBV15 to TRBJ1-2; D gene unclear. The V end was cut by 5 bases, the J end by 8 bases, with 12 bases between. This CDR3 contains 12 residues. Germline V lookup: CDR1 LNHNV, CDR2 YYDKDF (reference sequence).

V is TRBV6-5 and J is TRBJ2-1; 7 nucleotides line up with TRBD2. Germline V gene data show CDR1 as MNHEY and CDR2 as SVGAGI. J was trimmed by 5 bases and V by 6 bases; bases with no gene match: 10. The CDR3 consists of 15 residues. CDR3 region: CASRASGTWDNEQFF. CDR3 coding DNA: TGTGCCAGCAGGGCAAGCGGGACTTGGGACAATGAGCAGTTCTTC.

The DNA for the CDR3 is TGTGCCAGCAGTGACGGGGTCAATCAGCCCCAGCATTTT. As protein: CASSDGVNQPQHF. The J gene is TRBJ1-5, the V gene TRBV2; D gene uncertain. With 3 bases removed from V and 3 bases from J, the gap between germline ends came to 6 bases. The CDR3 is 13 amino acids. Looked up from germline, CDR1 is SNHLY and CDR2 is FYNNEI.

This clone showed up just a few times. V is TRBV5-4 and J is TRBJ1-2; 11 bases fit TRBD1. V dropped 4 bases and J dropped 8; count of bases not matched to a gene: 7. CDR1 SGHNT and CDR2 YYREEE come from the germline V gene (reference sequence). The CDR3 runs 14 residues. CDR3 protein: CASSGWTGGRGYTF. The CDR3 nucleotides read TGTGCCAGCAGCGGATGGACAGGGGGCAGGGGCTACACCTTC.

The V call is TRBV27, the J call TRBJ1-6; 9 bases match TRBD1. Germline assignment: CDR1 MNHEY and CDR2 SMNVEV (reference sequence). J gave up 8 bases and V 6 bases, and 11 bases lay outside the gene matches. This CDR3 is built from 16 residues. CDR3 region: CASRGQGKGYHSPLHF. CDR3 DNA sequence: TGTGCCAGCAGAGGACAGGGGAAAGGATATCATTCACCCCTCCACTTT.

This sequence joins TRBV6-6 and TRBJ1-3; D is ambiguous. Trimming stripped 8 bases from V and 0 bases from J, with 14 bases between. Germline lookup yields CDR1 MNHNY and CDR2 SVGAGI (reference sequence). The CDR3 totals 15 residues. This chain's CDR3 is CASGSPQSSGNTIYF. CDR3 coding DNA: TGTGCCAGCGGCTCCCCACAGAGCTCTGGAAACACCATATATTTT.

This clone occurred a few times. V is TRBV5-8 and J is TRBJ1-3; D gene unclear. The CDR3 consists of 15 residues. The ends were cut back, 0 bases at V and 0 bases at J, with 7 bases in the middle. Germline lookup yields CDR1 SGHTS and CDR2 YDEGEE. The CDR3 DNA is TGTGCCAGCAGCTTGGGCAGACTCTCTGGAAACACCATATATTTT. Its protein product is CASSLGRLSGNTIYF. The whole variable domain, remainder taken from reference TRBV5-8 and TRBJ1-3, is EAGVTQSPTHLIKTRGQQATLRCSPISGHTSVYWYQQALGLGLQFLLWYDEGEERNRGNFPPRFSGRQFPNYSSELNVNALELEDSALYLCASSLGRLSGNTIYFGEGSWLTVV.

The rearrangement joins TRBV5-1 to TRBJ2-3; D is unclear. Trimming cost V 4 bases and J 2 bases, with 5 bases left between them. There are 12 residues in the CDR3. CDR1 SGHRS and CDR2 YFSETQ come from the germline V gene. DNA of the CDR3: TGCGCCAGCAGCCTAAACACAGATACGCAGTATTTT. As protein: CASSLNTDTQYF.

J is TRBJ1-2 and V is TRBV5-1; D call uncertain. V lost 0 bases, J lost 6 bases, and 12 bases lay in between. Germline V gene sequence: CDR1 SGHRS, CDR2 YFSETQ. This CDR3 is 14 amino acids long. The CDR3 DNA reads TGCGCCAGCAGCTTGGACGGTCCCCAGGATGGCTACACCTTC. Its protein product is CASSLDGPQDGYTF.

Sample share makes this clone medium-sized. The chain couples TRBV20-1 to TRBJ1-4; 7 bases are a match to TRBD1. The germline gives CDR1 DFQATT, CDR2 SNEGSKA (reference sequence). The CDR3 is made up of 15 amino acids. With 3 bases clipped from V and 3 bases from J, the junction kept 7 bases outside the gene matches. CDR3 region: CSASLTGTANEKLFF. The CDR3 DNA reads as TGCAGTGCTAGTCTCACCGGGACAGCTAATGAAAAACTGTTTTTT.

The rearrangement joins TRBV6-1 to TRBJ1-1; 7 bases are shared with TRBD1. Germline V gene lookup returns CDR1 MNHNS and CDR2 SASEGT. This CDR3 has 15 amino acids. The junction had 10 bases not matched to a gene; V was cut back by 5 bases and J by 4 bases. The CDR3 coding sequence is TGTGCCAGCAGTAACCGGGGCCAGGGGGGCACTGAAGCTTTCTTT. Amino acids: CASSNRGQGGTEAFF.

Only one count was recorded for this clone. V gene TRBV19 combines with J gene TRBJ2-5; 9 bases agree with TRBD2. Germline V gives CDR1 LNHDA, CDR2 SQIVND (reference sequence). CDR3 size: 15 residues. J was trimmed by 5 bases and V by 3 bases; bases with no gene match: 7. Here the CDR3 reads CASSIVAGVGETQYF. DNA for the CDR3: TGTGCCAGTAGTATCGTAGCGGGAGTGGGGGAGACCCAGTACTTC.

The gene calls are TRBV5-1 and TRBJ1-5; D may be TRBD1 (6 bases). The CDR3 length is 15 residues. Trimming pared 0 bases from V and 3 bases from J, leaving 10 bases between. Germline V gives CDR1 SGHRS, CDR2 YFSETQ. The CDR3: CASSLVPGANQPQHF. As DNA, the CDR3 is TGCGCCAGCAGCTTGGTGCCAGGGGCCAATCAGCCCCAGCATTTT.

This clone appeared a single time. The V gene is TRBV11-3, the J gene TRBJ2-1; 10 nucleotides match TRBD2. The J segment lost 1 base and the V segment lost 0 bases, leaving 6 bases of the junction unmatched. Germline assignment: CDR1 SGHNT and CDR2 YENEEA. The CDR3 length is 18 residues. The DNA of the CDR3 is TGTGCCAGCAGCTTAGATTCCCCACTAGCGGGGTCCTACAATGAGCAGTTCTTC. The encoded protein is CASSLDSPLAGSYNEQFF.

The rearrangement links TRBV7-2 to TRBJ1-4; TRBD1 aligns across 7 bases. This CDR3 has 17 residues. Germline CDR1 is SGHTA and CDR2 is FQGNSA. Trimming took 2 bases from V and 3 from J; bases not matched to a gene: 9. The chain's CDR3 is CASSLNPTGVSNEKLFF. The CDR3 bases are TGTGCCAGCAGCTTAAACCCAACAGGGGTATCTAATGAAAAACTGTTTTTT.